What follows is one TCR beta chain and its context. Its antigen is not known. The data were taken from a study of T cell repertoires in cytomegalovirus infection. Points from the study as a whole: Dominating the ex vivo response were HLA-C-restricted CMV-specific TCR beta clonotypes.

TCRdb independently ran MiXCR on the reads; one entry per CDR3 protein. The sample includes about 310,000 distinct CDR3 sequences, more than 20% of them seen just once. Deletions cut 5 bases from V and 10 bases from J, with 9 bases between. CDR3 size: 11 residues. The germline gives CDR1 KGHSH, CDR2 LQKENI. The specimen was cultured PBMCs, collected from culture after CMV antigen stimulation. The TCR originated in a human donor in good health (CMV status not recorded). Some clones in this sample may be carry-over from other donors' samples. The V call is TRBV18, the J call TRBJ2-1; perhaps TRBD2 as D (6 bases). The CDR3 reads CASSGGKEQFF. The CDR3 bases are TGTGCCAGCTCAGGAGGGAAGGAGCAGTTCTTC.